These T cell receptor beta chains were read from a single sample in a study of tumor-infiltrating lymphocytes in primary liver carcinoma. One entry per CDR3 protein results from TCRdb running MiXCR on the multiplex PCR reads. This sample has 200,000 or so distinct CDR3 sequences, with 65% found just once. The sequencing input was peripheral blood. Receptors were obtained from a woman between 55 and 75 years old with primary liver carcinoma and hepatitis B virus infection. Each CDR3 is given with its conserved first and last residue. Fields, in order: V gene, J gene, clone size, D gene, CDR3 DNA, CDR3 protein. D genes are given only for firm matches. Some rows have no size entry. The others give once, few or many, or a class for an expanded clone.

>TRBV11-2|TRBJ2-1|NA|NA
TGTGCCAACAGCTTAGGCGGGGCGGGAAGCTCCTACAGTGAGCAGTTCTTC
CANSLGGAGSSYSEQFF
>TRBV28|TRBJ1-3|few|NA
TGTGCCAGCAGTTTAGGCGGTGACTCTGGAAACACCATATATTTT
CASSLGGDSGNTIYF
>TRBV12-3/TRBV12-4|TRBJ2-3|once|NA
TGTGCCAGCAGATTGGGCGGATCCACAGATACGCAGTACTTT
CASRLGGSTDTQYF
>TRBV5-1|TRBJ2-7|many|TRBD1
TGCGCCAGCAGCTTGCACAGGGGCGAGCAGTACTTC
CASSLHRGEQYF
>TRBV6-1|TRBJ1-2|many|NA
TGTGCCAGCAGTGAAGCGGACTCAGGGTCCTATGGCTACACCTTC
CASSEADSGSYGYTF
>TRBV7-2|TRBJ2-1|NA|TRBD1
TGTGCCAGCAGCTATACCCCGGGACAGCCCTACAATGAGCAGTTCTTC
CASSYTPGQPYNEQFF
>TRBV30|TRBJ2-1|NA|NA
TGTGCCTGGAGTGTTCAGGGCAGCCTATACAATGAGCAGTTCTTC
CAWSVQGSLYNEQFF
>TRBV6-5|TRBJ2-7|NA|NA
TGTGCCAGCAGTGACGGGGGACGGCGCTACGAGCAGTGCTTC
CASSDGGRRYEQCF
>TRBV5-1|TRBJ1-1|few|NA
TGCGCCAGCAGCTTGAATCAGGGTACGAACACTGAAGCTTTCTTT
CASSLNQGTNTEAFF
>TRBV6-1|TRBJ1-1|NA|NA
TGTGCCAGCAGTGAATTAGGGGGGATTTCGAATATTGAAGCTTTCTTT
CASSELGGISNIEAFF
>TRBV11-3|TRBJ1-5|few|NA
TGTGCCAGCAGCTGCGATGGCAATCAGCCCCAGCATTTT
CASSCDGNQPQHF
>TRBV18|TRBJ2-1|NA|TRBD2
TGTGCCAGCTCAATCCAGGGAGGGTCCTACCATGAGCAGTTCTTC
CASSIQGGSYHEQFF
>TRBV6-5|TRBJ1-1|NA|NA
TGTGTCAGCAGTTCGGGCACAGGCAGGAACACTGAAGCTTTCTTT
CVSSSGTGRNTEAFF
>TRBV10-1|TRBJ1-1|few|NA
TGCGCCAGCAGTGAGAAAGGACCGCGGGGGTGGGCTTTCTTT
CASSEKGPRGWAFF
>TRBV6-2/TRBV6-3|TRBJ1-5|NA|NA
TGTGCCAGCAGTTACACTCAGGCAAGTCAGCCCGAGCATTTT
CASSYTQASQPEHF
>TRBV10-2|TRBJ2-5|NA|TRBD2
TGCGCCAGCAATCGACTAGCGGGGGGTGGAGAGACCCAGTACTTC
CASNRLAGGGETQYF